A single sample is the source of the 6 T cell receptor beta chains below, sequenced in a study of shared clonotypes between healthy human individuals. Sequencing was performed with immunoSEQ multiplex PCR; in TCRdb, only in-frame clones are kept and a portion is missing. The sample has around 1.1 million clones, roughly 77% seen once. What was sequenced was memory CD4+ T cells from PBMCs. Specified subset: CD45RA-negative fraction. The receptors come from a young man in good health. Some clones in this sample may be carry-over from other donors' samples.

The V gene is TRBV7-9, the J gene TRBJ2-1, with a possible D match to TRBD2 (5 bases). The CDR3 extends over 16 amino acids. V shed 1 base and J shed 0 bases, with 10 bases lying between them. Germline V gene sequence: CDR1 SEHNR, CDR2 FQNEAQ (reference sequence). The CDR3 DNA reads as TGTGCCAGCAGCTTAGGCTGGAGGAGCTCCTACAATGAGCAGTTCTTC. Encoded protein: CASSLGWRSSYNEQFF. Full variable domain (missing parts from reference TRBV7-9 and TRBJ2-1): DTGVSQNPRHKITKRGQNVTFRCDPISEHNRLYWYRQTLGQGPEFLTYFQNEAQLEKSRLLSDRFSAERPKGSFSTLEIQRTEQGDSAMYLCASSLGWRSSYNEQFFGPGTRLTVL.

The chain carries TRBV19 and TRBJ2-2; no definite D call. V lost 2 bases and J lost 4, with 17 bases in between. The CDR3 loop spans 17 amino acids. CDR1 is LNHDA and CDR2 is SQIVND in the germline V gene (reference sequence). The CDR3 sequence is CASSIKLGILSTGELFF. The CDR3 nucleotides read TGTGCCAGTAGTATAAAATTGGGTATTCTGAGCACCGGGGAGCTGTTTTTT.

V gene TRBV10-1 combines with J gene TRBJ2-5, with D possibly called TRBD1 or TRBD2 (5 bases each). Trimming removed 2 bases from V and 2 bases from J, with 12 bases in between. The germline gives CDR1 WNHNN, CDR2 SYGVQD (reference sequence). The CDR3 is made up of 15 amino acids. The chain's CDR3 is CASSEPRDGQETQYF. The CDR3 region has the DNA TGCGCCAGCAGTGAGCCCCGGGACGGACAAGAGACCCAGTACTTC.

V and J are TRBV2 and TRBJ1-2, with D hard to call. Looked up from germline, CDR1 is SNHLY and CDR2 is FYNNEI. CDR3 length equals 14 residues. V lost 7 bases and J 0 bases, leaving 12 bases between the germline ends. CDR3 amino acids: CASMDGRSNYGYTF. The CDR3 nucleotides read TGTGCCAGCATGGACGGACGATCTAACTATGGCTACACCTTC.

The chain has TRBV19 and TRBJ1-2, with a weak D call TRBD1 (6 bases). V was clipped by 5 bases and J by 8 bases, with 21 bases between them. The CDR3 extends over 15 amino acids. Per germline, CDR1 LNHDA and CDR2 SQIVND (reference sequence). Here the CDR3 DNA reads TGTGCCAGTAGTCCCCGACCGGGACAAGAGAAGGGCTACACCTTC. Its protein is CASSPRPGQEKGYTF.

This clone was counted many times. The J gene is TRBJ2-5, the V gene TRBV11-2, with D tentatively TRBD1 (5 bases). V was shortened by 6 bases and J by 5 bases, with 10 bases between the two germline ends. Germline lookup yields CDR1 SGHAT and CDR2 FQNNGV. This CDR3 spans 12 amino acids. The CDR3 DNA reads TGTGCCAGCAGGCAGGGAATGGAGACCCAGTACTTC. It translates to CASRQGMETQYF.